The clone carrying this TCR beta chain has a handful of counts. The data were obtained in a study of early T cells in non-severe SARS-CoV-2 infection. TCRdb processed the 5' RACE reads anew with MiXCR; each CDR3 protein has one entry. The table records roughly 54,000 distinct CDR3 sequences, around 7.7% of them present only once. Germline V gene sequence: CDR1 SGHDT, CDR2 YYEEEE. The length of the CDR3 is 12 residues. The ends were cut back, 3 bases at V and 6 bases at J, with 8 bases in the middle. V is TRBV5-6 and J is TRBJ2-3, with D tentatively TRBD1 or TRBD2 (5 bases each). This sequence originates from an adult who was a healthcare worker with PCR-confirmed SARS-CoV-2 infection or an uninfected control (not recorded which). Sequencing used whole blood, obtained at baseline. CDR3 DNA: TGTGCCAGCAGCTGGGGGAAGGATACGCAGTATTTT. Translation gives CASSWGKDTQYF.